This T cell receptor (beta chain) was identified in a study of human T cells and chemical hapten exposure. Whole-study context: Across the whole study, which lasted roughly 24 weeks, patients were given diphenylcyclopropenone on the scalp once a week.

The V gene's germline CDR1 is MNHEY and CDR2 SMNVEV (reference sequence). V was pared by 3 bases and J by 0 bases, with 19 bases between. The CDR3 runs 18 residues. In the library, unique molecular identifiers were attached to individual cDNA molecules. MiXCR, applied by TCRdb to the RACE reads, yields one record per CDR3 protein. This table holds fewer than 100,000 distinct CDR3 sequences, 9.3% found once. This clonotype was counted many times. Its antigen is still unknown. Time point defined: patch test 2, 6 weeks after DPC sensitization. Treatment: therapeutic diphenylcyclopropenone sensitization with weekly scalp DPC. Patients had alopecia, were aged 18 to 70, and were not pregnant. Notes on the study in general: Healthy individuals' immune responses may differ from those of donors, who had alopecia.

This TCR came from a woman in her thirties or forties with alopecia areata. Some clones in this sample may be carry-over from other donors' samples. The starting material was whole blood, obtained in connection with sensitization to the hapten diphenylcyclopropenone (DPC). The rearrangement joins TRBV27 to TRBJ2-3, with D tentatively TRBD2 (6 bases). This CDR3 is CASSFMGFSGFSTDTQYF. CDR3 coding DNA: TGTGCCAGCAGTTTCATGGGGTTTAGCGGATTCAGCACAGATACGCAGTATTTT.